This TCR beta chain was identified in a study of blood T cell repertoires in COVID-19. Method: immunoSEQ multiplex PCR; TCRdb's copy keeps in-frame clones and lacks some. The repertoire includes about 330,000 clones, about 91% of them detected once, and 9.9% sits in the top ten. The germline V gene has CDR1 SGHDN and CDR2 FVKESK. Trimming shortened V by 6 bases and J by 1 base, and 16 bases separated the two germline ends. CDR3 length: 15 residues. The receptor's source is a man aged 25-40 years with COVID-19, enrolled during active disease. The chain employs TRBV14 and TRBJ2-7; D possibly corresponds to TRBD1 (6 bases). Specimen: peripheral blood. In nucleotides, the CDR3 is TGTGCCAGCAGACACTCGGGCAGGGGTTCCTACGAGCAGTACTTC. Encoded protein: CASRHSGRGSYEQYF.